Listed below are T cell receptor beta chains from one sample, sequenced in a study of siplizumab effects on memory and regulatory T cells. Using immunoSEQ multiplex PCR, the repertoire was profiled, and TCRdb retains in-frame clones only, with some absent. Of fewer than 120,000 clones listed, roughly 90% are singletons. Sequences were obtained from CD4+ T cells sorted from blood. The receptors were gathered from a human donor in good health. Each CDR3 is given with its conserved first and last residue. A D gene is named only where the DNA matches it firmly. Where a row states a size, it is once, few, many or the class of an expanded clone; other rows omit it.

DNA: TGCGCCAGCAGCTTGTGGGAGAGCAATGAGCAGTTCTTC
CDR3: CASSLWESNEQFF
size: NA
D: NA
V: TRBV5-1
J: TRBJ2-1

DNA: TGTGCCAGCAGCGGTAGGGGTAGAGGGGAGACCCAGTACTTC
CDR3: CASSGRGRGETQYF
size: NA
D: NA
V: TRBV7-8
J: TRBJ2-5

DNA: TGTGCCAGCAGTGATCCTCTCGGGACAGGAGGTTACGAGCAGTACTTC
CDR3: CASSDPLGTGGYEQYF
size: NA
D: TRBD1
V: TRBV6-4
J: TRBJ2-7

DNA: TGTGCCAGCAGTTACTTTCGGACAGGGTTAAAGACCCAGTACTTC
CDR3: CASSYFRTGLKTQYF
size: NA
D: TRBD1
V: TRBV6-5
J: TRBJ2-5

DNA: TGCGCCAGCAGCTTTGATCTAGCCAAAAACATTCAGTACTTC
CDR3: CASSFDLAKNIQYF
size: NA
D: NA
V: TRBV5-1
J: TRBJ2-4

DNA: TGTGCCAGCAGCCTCCGACTAGCGGGGGGGCAAGATACGCAGTATTTT
CDR3: CASSLRLAGGQDTQYF
size: NA
D: TRBD2
V: TRBV4-2
J: TRBJ2-3

DNA: TGTGCCATAAGATCGGACGGCACGAACACTGAAGCTTTCTTT
CDR3: CAIRSDGTNTEAFF
size: NA
D: NA
V: TRBV10-3
J: TRBJ1-1

DNA: TGTGCCAGCACCCGCCTTCTGGGGGACACTGAAGCTTTCTTT
CDR3: CASTRLLGDTEAFF
size: NA
D: NA
V: TRBV6-5
J: TRBJ1-1

DNA: TGTGCCAGTAGTATCCTCTTCGGGACAGGGGCCGAGGATACGCAGTATTTT
CDR3: CASSILFGTGAEDTQYF
size: NA
D: TRBD1
V: TRBV19
J: TRBJ2-3

DNA: TGTGCCACCCGGGACAGGGTCACAGATACGCAGTATTTT
CDR3: CATRDRVTDTQYF
size: NA
D: TRBD1
V: TRBV19
J: TRBJ2-3

DNA: TGTGCCAGTAGTAACACAGTCCGAGCTTTCTTT
CDR3: CASSNTVRAFF
size: NA
D: NA
V: TRBV19
J: TRBJ1-1

DNA: TGTGCCAGCAGCTTAACAAGGCCCTCCTACACGCAGTATTTT
CDR3: CASSLTRPSYTQYF
size: NA
D: NA
V: TRBV7-3
J: TRBJ2-3

DNA: TGCGCCAGCAGCTGGGGAGGGGAAATGAACACTGAAGCTTTCTTT
CDR3: CASSWGGEMNTEAFF
size: NA
D: NA
V: TRBV5-1
J: TRBJ1-1

DNA: TGTGCCAGCAGTGAAGCGAACAGGGCCGGCGAGCAGTACTTC
CDR3: CASSEANRAGEQYF
size: NA
D: NA
V: TRBV2
J: TRBJ2-7

DNA: TGTGCCAGCAGTTTCGACCGGACAGGGGAAGATAATGAGCAGTTCTTC
CDR3: CASSFDRTGEDNEQFF
size: NA
D: TRBD1
V: TRBV6-5
J: TRBJ2-1

DNA: TGCGCCAGCAGCGGGGACAGGGAAAATTCACCCCTCCACTTT
CDR3: CASSGDRENSPLHF
size: NA
D: TRBD1
V: TRBV5-1
J: TRBJ1-6

DNA: TGTGCCAGTAGTATTGGGGTAGCTAACGAGCAGTACTTC
CDR3: CASSIGVANEQYF
size: once
D: NA
V: TRBV19
J: TRBJ2-7

DNA: TGTGCCAGCTCGCCACTAGCGGGAGTAAAATACGAGACCCAGTACTTC
CDR3: CASSPLAGVKYETQYF
size: NA
D: TRBD2
V: TRBV18
J: TRBJ2-5

DNA: TGCGCCAGCAGCCAAGTAAACAGCAGATATGGCTACACCTTC
CDR3: CASSQVNSRYGYTF
size: NA
D: NA
V: TRBV4-1
J: TRBJ1-2